The rows below give T cell receptor beta chains drawn from one sample of a study of blood T cell repertoires in COVID-19. Method: immunoSEQ multiplex PCR; TCRdb's copy keeps in-frame clones and lacks some. The sample has about 240,000 clones; around four fifths are singletons. Sequenced sample: peripheral blood. These receptors were obtained from a woman between 55 and 75 years old with active or convalescent COVID-19. CDR3s include the opening cysteine and the closing phenylalanine or tryptophan. The D gene is left open where the match is weak. Not all rows give a size; the values are once, few, many and, for expanded clones, a class.

TRBV18	-	TRBJ2-2	TRBD1	TGTGCCAGCTCCGCCACGGGACAGCGAATCCCTTTGAACACCGGGGAGCTGTTTTTT	CASSATGQRIPLNTGELFF
TRBV7-9	-	TRBJ2-5	TRBD1	TGTGCCAGCAGCGTCGGGGGACAGGGGCAAGAGACCCAGTACTTC	CASSVGGQGQETQYF
TRBV6-5	-	TRBJ1-2	-	TGTGCCAGCAGTTACTCGACGGGGTTAAGCTATGGCTACACCTTC	CASSYSTGLSYGYTF
TRBV30	-	TRBJ2-3	TRBD1	TGTGCCTGGAGTCCCCCGACAGGGGGTTGGACAGATACGCAGTATTTT	CAWSPPTGGWTDTQYF
TRBV19	few	TRBJ2-5	-	TGTGCCAGTACGATCAGGGCTGGGGAGACCCAGTACTTC	CASTIRAGETQYF
TRBV7-9	few	TRBJ2-5	-	TGTGCCAGCAGCTTAGGTTCAGGGATTCAAGAGACCCAGTACTTC	CASSLGSGIQETQYF
TRBV5-1	-	TRBJ2-3	TRBD1	TGCGCCAGCTCCCAGGTAACGGGACAGGGGGCAGATACGCAGTATTTT	CASSQVTGQGADTQYF
TRBV23-1	-	TRBJ2-5	TRBD2	TGCGCCAGCAGTCGGGGGTTGGCGGGGGGAGGGGAGACCCAGTACTTC	CASSRGLAGGGETQYF
TRBV11-2	once	TRBJ1-2	TRBD1	TGTGCCAGCAGCTTAGATAGGGGGGACAGCCGCTTC	CASSLDRGDSRF
TRBV5-1	-	TRBJ1-1	-	TGCGCCAGCAGTTACGACAGCGTTTCTGAAGCTTTCTTT	CASSYDSVSEAFF
TRBV2	-	TRBJ2-7	TRBD1	TGTGCCAGCAGTTTGGACAGGGCCCTCTCCTACGAGCAGTACTTC	CASSLDRALSYEQYF
TRBV25-1	-	TRBJ1-3	TRBD1	TGTGCCAGCAGTGAATGGACAGGGGGCTTTGGAAACACCATATATTTT	CASSEWTGGFGNTIYF
TRBV2	-	TRBJ1-4	-	TGTGCCAGCATTGCGCGTGGTAATGAAAAACTGTTTTTT	CASIARGNEKLFF
TRBV2	-	TRBJ2-1	TRBD2	TGTGCCAGCAGTCCCGGACTAGCGGGGGGGACTTATGAGCAGTTCTTC	CASSPGLAGGTYEQFF
TRBV25-1	-	TRBJ2-5	TRBD2	TGTGCCAGCAGTGATCGACTAGCGGGGGGCCTGGTCCAGTACTTC	CASSDRLAGGLVQYF
TRBV7-8	-	TRBJ1-1	-	TGTGCCAGCAGCGGTATTGGAGGCAGCCTGAACACTGAAGCTTTCTTT	CASSGIGGSLNTEAFF
TRBV5-1	once	TRBJ1-5	-	TGCGCCAGCAACCCCTCGGAGGGCCGGAATCAGCCCCAGCATTTT	CASNPSEGRNQPQHF
TRBV6-6	once	TRBJ2-2	-	TGTGCCAGCAGTTATTGGGGAGACACCGGGGAGCTGTTTTTT	CASSYWGDTGELFF
TRBV7-2	-	TRBJ2-1	-	TGTGCCAGCAGCTTAGTAGGGGGTCGGTTCTTC	CASSLVGGRFF
TRBV12-2	-	TRBJ2-3	-	TGTGCAAGTCGCCCGAAGGGGTGGAGTGTACCCATCGGGGGGCCCCTCGAAAATACGCAGTATTTT	CASRPKGWSVPIGGPLENTQYF
TRBV13	-	TRBJ1-2	TRBD1	TGTGCCAGCAGCTTATACCAAGGGGGCGATAACTATGGCTACACCTTC	CASSLYQGGDNYGYTF
TRBV4-1	-	TRBJ1-2	TRBD1	TGCGCCAGCAGCCAAGTCCTTCCGCGACAGGGAGATTATGGCTACACCTTC	CASSQVLPRQGDYGYTF
TRBV29-1	-	TRBJ2-1	-	TGCAGCGTTGATGCCGGTCGTGGTGGGCAGTTCTTC	CSVDAGRGGQFF
TRBV4-1	-	TRBJ2-7	-	TGCGCCAGCAGCCAAGAACGGGGATTAGGGACCTACGAGCAGTACTTC	CASSQERGLGTYEQYF
TRBV27	-	TRBJ1-2	TRBD1	TGTGCCAGCAGGCCGATAGGGAACAGGGGGCTTTATCAAGGCTACACCTTC	CASRPIGNRGLYQGYTF
TRBV19	-	TRBJ2-1	TRBD2	TGTGCCAGTAGTGCGGGACTAGCGGTTTACAATGAGCAGTTCTTC	CASSAGLAVYNEQFF
TRBV6-2/TRBV6-3	-	TRBJ2-1	-	TGTGCCAGCAGCCGACAGTTTATGGATGAGCAGTTCTTC	CASSRQFMDEQFF
TRBV4-1	-	TRBJ2-5	-	TGCGCAGCTTCGGAAGAGACCCAGTACTTC	CAASEETQYF
TRBV30	-	TRBJ2-1	-	TGTGCCTGGAGTGAGAGCAATGAGCAGTTCTTC	CAWSESNEQFF
TRBV19	-	TRBJ2-3	TRBD2	TGTGCCAGTAGATTAGCGGGGAGCACAGATACGCAGTATTTT	CASRLAGSTDTQYF
TRBV5-1	-	TRBJ1-6	-	TGCGCCAGCAGCTTGTCGCCAGGGGCTAATTCACCCCTCCACTTT	CASSLSPGANSPLHF
TRBV6-6	-	TRBJ2-7	TRBD2	TGTGCCAGCAGCCGGGGGAGGGACTACGAGCAGTACTTC	CASSRGRDYEQYF
TRBV12-3/TRBV12-4	-	TRBJ2-1	-	TGTGCCAGCAGTTTAGCGCATCGGGGGGAGCAGTTCTTC	CASSLAHRGEQFF
TRBV10-3	-	TRBJ2-1	-	TGTGCCATCAGTGAGCGGGCGGGGGCGACCTACAATGAGCAGTTCTTC	CAISERAGATYNEQFF
TRBV6-5	-	TRBJ1-2	TRBD1	TGTGCCAGCAGACTCCGGGACAGGGCCGACTATGGCTACACCTTC	CASRLRDRADYGYTF
TRBV5-4	-	TRBJ1-3	-	TGTGCCAGCAGCCGCGACAGCTTCTCTGGAAACACCATATATTTT	CASSRDSFSGNTIYF
TRBV27	-	TRBJ1-2	-	TGTGCCAGCAGTCTCAACTACCGAATCGGGGACTATGGCTACACCTTC	CASSLNYRIGDYGYTF
TRBV27	-	TRBJ1-5	TRBD1	TGTGCCAGCAGTCCCCGGGACAGCCTTCATTTT	CASSPRDSLHF
TRBV10-3	-	TRBJ2-3	TRBD2	TGTGCCATCCGGACTAGCGGCACAGATACGCAGTATTTT	CAIRTSGTDTQYF
TRBV15	-	TRBJ1-2	TRBD1	TGTGCCACCAGCTACGGGACAGGGTTGAACTATGGCTACACCTTC	CATSYGTGLNYGYTF
TRBV6-5	-	TRBJ1-2	-	TGTGCCAGCAGTCAACGCGGCAAGGCCTATGGCTACACCTTC	CASSQRGKAYGYTF